This T cell receptor beta chain is drawn from a study of CD8 T cells in ankylosing spondylitis. Comments on this clonotype: Antigen specificity is unknown. At one of its ends the junction is not consistent with the germline gene, which may arise from a read error.

Looked up from germline, CDR1 is LGHDT and CDR2 is YNNKEL (reference sequence). The CDR3 loop spans 18 amino acids. Quantitative 5'-RACE was performed with molecular barcodes, and it yielded the TCR beta libraries. MiXCR, run by TCRdb on the 5' RACE reads, gives a single entry per CDR3 protein. The sample includes roughly 230,000 distinct CDR3 sequences, approximately 8% of them seen just once. Overall study findings and caveats: Prior work had noted some motif variants in reactive arthritis blood and synovial fluid.

The sequence was collected from a female donor with ankylosing spondylitis or in good health (not recorded which). The chain links TRBV3-1 to TRBJ2-1; the match to TRBD2 covers 12 bases. Sequencing was done on a sample of blood, either unsorted or a sorted T cell fraction (not recorded which). The CDR3 here is CACSPRLAGVRRYNEQFF. CDR3 DNA: TGTGCCTGCAGTCCTAGACTAGCGGGAGTCCGAAGGTACAATGAGCAGTTCTTC.